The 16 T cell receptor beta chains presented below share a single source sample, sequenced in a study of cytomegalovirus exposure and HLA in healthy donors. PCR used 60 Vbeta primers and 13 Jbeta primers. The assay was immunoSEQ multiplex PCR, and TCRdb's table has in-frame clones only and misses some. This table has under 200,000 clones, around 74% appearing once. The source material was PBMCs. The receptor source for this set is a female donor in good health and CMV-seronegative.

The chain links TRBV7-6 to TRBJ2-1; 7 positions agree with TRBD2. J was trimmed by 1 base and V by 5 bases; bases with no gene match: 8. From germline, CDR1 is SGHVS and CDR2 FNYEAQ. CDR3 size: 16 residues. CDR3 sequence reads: CASSPVLRESYNEQFF. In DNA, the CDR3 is TGTGCCAGCAGCCCTGTCCTGCGGGAGTCCTACAATGAGCAGTTCTTC.

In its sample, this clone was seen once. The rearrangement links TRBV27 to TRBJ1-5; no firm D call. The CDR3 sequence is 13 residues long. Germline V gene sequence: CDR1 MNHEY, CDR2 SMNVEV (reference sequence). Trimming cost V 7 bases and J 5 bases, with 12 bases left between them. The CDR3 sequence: CASTSGSHQPQHF. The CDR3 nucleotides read TGTGCCAGCACTTCCGGGAGTCATCAGCCCCAGCATTTT.

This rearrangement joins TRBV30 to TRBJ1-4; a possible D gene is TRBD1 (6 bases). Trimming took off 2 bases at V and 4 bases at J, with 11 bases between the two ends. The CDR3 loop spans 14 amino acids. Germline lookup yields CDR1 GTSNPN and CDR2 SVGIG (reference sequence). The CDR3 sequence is CAWSFRQVNEKLFF. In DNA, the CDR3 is TGTGCCTGGAGTTTTAGACAGGTTAATGAAAAACTGTTTTTT.

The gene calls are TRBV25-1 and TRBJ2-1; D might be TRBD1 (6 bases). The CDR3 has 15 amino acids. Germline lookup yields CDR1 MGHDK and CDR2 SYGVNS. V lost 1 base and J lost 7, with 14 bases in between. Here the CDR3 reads CASSESLQGRNEQFF. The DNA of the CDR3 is TGTGCCAGCAGTGAATCCCTACAGGGTCGGAATGAGCAGTTCTTC.

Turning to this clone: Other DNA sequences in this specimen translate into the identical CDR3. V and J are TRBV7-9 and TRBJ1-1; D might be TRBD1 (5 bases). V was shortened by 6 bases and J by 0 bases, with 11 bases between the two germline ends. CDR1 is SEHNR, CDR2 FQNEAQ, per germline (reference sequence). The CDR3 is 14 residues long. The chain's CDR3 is CASSPTGVNTEAFF. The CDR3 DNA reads TGTGCCAGCAGTCCCACAGGTGTGAACACTGAAGCTTTCTTT.

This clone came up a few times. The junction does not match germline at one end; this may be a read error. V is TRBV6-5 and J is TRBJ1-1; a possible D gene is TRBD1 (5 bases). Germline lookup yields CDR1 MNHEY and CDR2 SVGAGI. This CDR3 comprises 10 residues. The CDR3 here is CASSLTTGSF. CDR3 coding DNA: TGTGCCAGCAGCCTAACCACAGGCAGCTTT.

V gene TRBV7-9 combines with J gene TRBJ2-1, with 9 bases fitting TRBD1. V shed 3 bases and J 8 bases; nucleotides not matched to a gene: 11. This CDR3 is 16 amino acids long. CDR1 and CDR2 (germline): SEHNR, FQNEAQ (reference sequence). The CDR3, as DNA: TGTGCCAGCAGCTTGTACCGGACAGGGGATCGGGATGAGCAGTTCTTC. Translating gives CASSLYRTGDRDEQFF.

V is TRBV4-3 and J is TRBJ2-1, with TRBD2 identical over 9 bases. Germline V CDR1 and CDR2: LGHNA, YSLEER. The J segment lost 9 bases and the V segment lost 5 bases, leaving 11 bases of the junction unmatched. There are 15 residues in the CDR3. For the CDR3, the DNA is TGCGCCAGCAGCACGCGCGGGGGGGCCGTCCTTGAGCAGTTCTTC. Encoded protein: CASSTRGGAVLEQFF.

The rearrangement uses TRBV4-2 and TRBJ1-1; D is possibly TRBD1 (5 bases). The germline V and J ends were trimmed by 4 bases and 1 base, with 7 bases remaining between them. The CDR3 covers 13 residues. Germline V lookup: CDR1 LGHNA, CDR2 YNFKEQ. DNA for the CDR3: TGTGCCAGCAGCCTCACAGGGAACACTGAAGCTTTCTTT. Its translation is CASSLTGNTEAFF.

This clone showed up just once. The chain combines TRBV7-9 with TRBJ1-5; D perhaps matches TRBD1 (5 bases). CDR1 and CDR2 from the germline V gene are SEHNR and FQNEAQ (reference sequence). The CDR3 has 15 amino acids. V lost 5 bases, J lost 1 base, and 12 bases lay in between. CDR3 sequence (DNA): TGTGCCAGCAGCCCTGCGGGGGGGAGCAATCAGCCCCAGCATTTT. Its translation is CASSPAGGSNQPQHF. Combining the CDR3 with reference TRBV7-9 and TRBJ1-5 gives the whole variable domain DTGVSQNPRHKITKRGQNVTFRCDPISEHNRLYWYRQTLGQGPEFLTYFQNEAQLEKSRLLSDRFSAERPKGSFSTLEIQRTEQGDSAMYLCASSPAGGSNQPQHFGDGTRLSIL.

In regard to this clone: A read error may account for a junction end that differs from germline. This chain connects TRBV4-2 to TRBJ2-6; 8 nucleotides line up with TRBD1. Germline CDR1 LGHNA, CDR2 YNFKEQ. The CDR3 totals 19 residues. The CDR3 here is CAGSQGVQGASSGANVLTF. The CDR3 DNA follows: TGTGCCGGCAGCCAAGGGGTCCAGGGGGCGAGCTCTGGGGCCAACGTCCTGACTTTC.

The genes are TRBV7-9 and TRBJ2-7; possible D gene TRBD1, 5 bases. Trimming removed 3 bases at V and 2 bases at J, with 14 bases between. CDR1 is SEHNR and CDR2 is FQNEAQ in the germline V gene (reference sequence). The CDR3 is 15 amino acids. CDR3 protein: CASSFANRSTYEQYF. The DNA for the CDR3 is TGTGCCAGCAGCTTCGCGAACAGGTCTACCTACGAGCAGTACTTC.

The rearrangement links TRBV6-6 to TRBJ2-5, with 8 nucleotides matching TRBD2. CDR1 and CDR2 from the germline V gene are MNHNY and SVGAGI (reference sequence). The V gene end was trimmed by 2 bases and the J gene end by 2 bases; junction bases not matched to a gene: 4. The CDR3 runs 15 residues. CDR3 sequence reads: CASSYERGFQETQYF. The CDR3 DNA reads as TGTGCCAGCAGTTACGAGCGGGGGTTTCAAGAGACCCAGTACTTC.

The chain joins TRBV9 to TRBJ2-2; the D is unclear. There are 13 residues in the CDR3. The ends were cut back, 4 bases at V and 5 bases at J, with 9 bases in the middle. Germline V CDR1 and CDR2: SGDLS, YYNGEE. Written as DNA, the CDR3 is TGTGCCAGCAGCCCGAGGCAGACCGGGGAGCTGTTTTTT. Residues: CASSPRQTGELFF.

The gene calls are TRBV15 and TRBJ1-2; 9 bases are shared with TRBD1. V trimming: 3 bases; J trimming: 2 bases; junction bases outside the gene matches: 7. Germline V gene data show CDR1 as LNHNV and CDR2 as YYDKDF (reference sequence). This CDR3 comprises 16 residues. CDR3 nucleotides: TGTGCCACCAGCAGCCGGGACAGGGATAAAAACTATGGCTACACCTTC. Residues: CATSSRDRDKNYGYTF.

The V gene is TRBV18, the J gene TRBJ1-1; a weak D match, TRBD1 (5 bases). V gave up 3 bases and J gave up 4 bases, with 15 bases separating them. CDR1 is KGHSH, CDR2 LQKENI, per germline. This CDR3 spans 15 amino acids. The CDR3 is CASSPQRPGGTEAFF. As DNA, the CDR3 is TGTGCCAGCTCACCCCAACGGCCCGGGGGCACTGAAGCTTTCTTT.